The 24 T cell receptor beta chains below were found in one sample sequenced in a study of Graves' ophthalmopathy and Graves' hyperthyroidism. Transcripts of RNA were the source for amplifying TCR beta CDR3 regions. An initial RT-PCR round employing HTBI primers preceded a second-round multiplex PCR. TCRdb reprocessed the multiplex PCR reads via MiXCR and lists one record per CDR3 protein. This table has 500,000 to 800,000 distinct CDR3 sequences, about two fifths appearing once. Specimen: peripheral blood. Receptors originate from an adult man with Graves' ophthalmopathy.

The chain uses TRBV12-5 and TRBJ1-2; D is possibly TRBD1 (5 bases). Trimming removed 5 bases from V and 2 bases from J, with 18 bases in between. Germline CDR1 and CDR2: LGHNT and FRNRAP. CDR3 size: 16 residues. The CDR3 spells CASGANRNRINYGYTF. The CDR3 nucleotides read TGTGCTAGTGGTGCCAACCGTAACAGGATAAACTATGGCTACACCTTC.

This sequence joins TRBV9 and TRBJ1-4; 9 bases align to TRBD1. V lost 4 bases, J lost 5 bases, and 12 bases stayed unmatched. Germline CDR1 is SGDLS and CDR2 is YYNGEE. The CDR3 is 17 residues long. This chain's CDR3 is CASSRPGQGISNEKLFF. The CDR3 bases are TGTGCCAGCAGCCGTCCGGGACAGGGAATCTCCAATGAAAAACTGTTTTTT.

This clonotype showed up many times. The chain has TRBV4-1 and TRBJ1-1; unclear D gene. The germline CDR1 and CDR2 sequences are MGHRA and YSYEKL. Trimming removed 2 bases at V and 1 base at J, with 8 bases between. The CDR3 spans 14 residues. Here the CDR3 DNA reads TGCGCCAGCAGCCAAACGAGGGCGAACACTGAAGCTTTCTTT. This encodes CASSQTRANTEAFF.

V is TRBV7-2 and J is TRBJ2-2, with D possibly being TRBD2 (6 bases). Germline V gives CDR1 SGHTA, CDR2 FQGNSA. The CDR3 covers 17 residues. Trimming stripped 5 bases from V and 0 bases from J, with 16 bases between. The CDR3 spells CASSQDWGGANTGELFF. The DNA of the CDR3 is TGTGCCAGCAGCCAAGATTGGGGCGGGGCGAACACCGGGGAGCTGTTTTTT.

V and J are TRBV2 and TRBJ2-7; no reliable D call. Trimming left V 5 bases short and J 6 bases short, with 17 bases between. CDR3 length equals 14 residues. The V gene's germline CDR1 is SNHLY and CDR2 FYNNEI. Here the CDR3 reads CASSPPGLYSEQYF. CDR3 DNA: TGTGCCAGCAGTCCCCCTGGGCTCTACTCCGAGCAGTACTTC.

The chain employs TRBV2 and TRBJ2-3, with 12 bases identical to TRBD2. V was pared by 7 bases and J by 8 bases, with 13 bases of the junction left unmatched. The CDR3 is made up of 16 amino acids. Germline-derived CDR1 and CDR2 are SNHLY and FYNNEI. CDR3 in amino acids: CASIYGLAGLGGTQYF. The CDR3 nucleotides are TGTGCCAGCATTTACGGACTAGCGGGGCTAGGAGGTACGCAGTATTTT.

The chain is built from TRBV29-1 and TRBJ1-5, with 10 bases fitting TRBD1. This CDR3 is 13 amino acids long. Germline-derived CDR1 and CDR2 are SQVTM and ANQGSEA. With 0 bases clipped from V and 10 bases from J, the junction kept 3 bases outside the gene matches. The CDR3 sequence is CSVEDRDRGPQHF. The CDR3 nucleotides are TGCAGCGTTGAAGACCGGGACAGGGGTCCCCAGCATTTT.

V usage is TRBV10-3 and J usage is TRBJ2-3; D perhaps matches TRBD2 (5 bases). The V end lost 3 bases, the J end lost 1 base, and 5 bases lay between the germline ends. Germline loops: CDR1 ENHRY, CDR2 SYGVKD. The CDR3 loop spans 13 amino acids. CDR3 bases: TGTGCCATCAGTGACGGGGGCACAGATACGCAGTATTTT. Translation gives CAISDGGTDTQYF.

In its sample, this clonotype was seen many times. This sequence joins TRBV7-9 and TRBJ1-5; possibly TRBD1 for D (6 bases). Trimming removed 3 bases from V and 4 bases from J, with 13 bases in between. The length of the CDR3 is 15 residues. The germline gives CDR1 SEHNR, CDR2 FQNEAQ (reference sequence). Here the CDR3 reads CASSLTGTRNQPQHF. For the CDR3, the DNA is TGTGCCAGCAGCTTGACCGGGACACGTAATCAGCCCCAGCATTTT.

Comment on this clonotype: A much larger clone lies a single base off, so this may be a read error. The chain's CDR3 is CSTSLLAGTYEQYF. CDR3 in DNA: TGCAGTACTAGTCTTCTAGCGGGTACCTACGAGCAGTACTTC. V gene TRBV20-1 combines with J gene TRBJ2-7; 8 bases agree with TRBD2. This CDR3 spans 14 amino acids. Germline V CDR1 and CDR2: DFQATT, SNEGSKA (reference sequence).

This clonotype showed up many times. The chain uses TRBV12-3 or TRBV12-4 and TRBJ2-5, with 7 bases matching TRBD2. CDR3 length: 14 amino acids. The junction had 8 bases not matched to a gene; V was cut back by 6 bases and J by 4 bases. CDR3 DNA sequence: TGTGCCAGCAGCTCTAGCGGCGTTGGAGAGACCCAGTACTTC. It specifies CASSSSGVGETQYF.

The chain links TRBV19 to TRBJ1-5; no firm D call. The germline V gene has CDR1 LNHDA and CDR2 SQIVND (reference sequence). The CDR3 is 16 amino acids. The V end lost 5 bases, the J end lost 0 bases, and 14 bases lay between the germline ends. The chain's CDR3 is CASSFGGSNSNQPQHF. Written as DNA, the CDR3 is TGTGCCAGTAGTTTCGGCGGCTCCAATAGCAATCAGCCCCAGCATTTT.

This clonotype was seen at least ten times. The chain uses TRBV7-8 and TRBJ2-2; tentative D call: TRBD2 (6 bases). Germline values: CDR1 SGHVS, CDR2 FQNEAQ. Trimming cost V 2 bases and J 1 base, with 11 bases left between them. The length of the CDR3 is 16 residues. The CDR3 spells CASSLSSSENTGELFF. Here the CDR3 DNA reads TGTGCCAGCAGCTTAAGCTCTAGCGAGAACACCGGGGAGCTGTTTTTT.

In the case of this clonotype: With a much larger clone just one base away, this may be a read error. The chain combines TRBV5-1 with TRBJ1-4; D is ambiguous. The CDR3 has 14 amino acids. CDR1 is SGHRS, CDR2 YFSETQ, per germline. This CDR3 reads CASRDVAGNEKLVF. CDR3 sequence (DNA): TGCGCCAGCAGAGACGTAGCGGGTAATGAAAAACTGGTTTTT.

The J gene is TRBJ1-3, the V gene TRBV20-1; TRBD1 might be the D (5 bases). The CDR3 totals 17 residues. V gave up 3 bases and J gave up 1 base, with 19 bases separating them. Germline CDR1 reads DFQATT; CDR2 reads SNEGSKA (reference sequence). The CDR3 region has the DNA TGCAGTGCTAGCCCCGTTCCCGGGACGTCATCTGGAAACACCATATATTTT. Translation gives CSASPVPGTSSGNTIYF.

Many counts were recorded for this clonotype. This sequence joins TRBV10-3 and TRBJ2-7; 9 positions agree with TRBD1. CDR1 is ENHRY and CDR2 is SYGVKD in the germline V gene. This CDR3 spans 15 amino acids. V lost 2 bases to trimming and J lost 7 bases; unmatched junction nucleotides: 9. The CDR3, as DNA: TGTGCCATCAGTGAGAGGGGAACAGGGGGCGAAGAGCAGTACTTC. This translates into CAISERGTGGEEQYF.

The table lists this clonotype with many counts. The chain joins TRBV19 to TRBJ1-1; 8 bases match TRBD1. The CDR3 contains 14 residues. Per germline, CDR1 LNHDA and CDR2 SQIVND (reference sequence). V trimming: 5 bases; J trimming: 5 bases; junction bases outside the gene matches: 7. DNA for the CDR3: TGTGCCAGTAGTGACAGACAGGGGCGAACTGAAGCTTTCTTT. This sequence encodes CASSDRQGRTEAFF.

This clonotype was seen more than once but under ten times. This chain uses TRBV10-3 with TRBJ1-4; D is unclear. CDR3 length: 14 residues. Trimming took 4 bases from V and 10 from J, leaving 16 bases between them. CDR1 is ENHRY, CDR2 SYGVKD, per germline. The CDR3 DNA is TGTGCCATCAGTGCGGGCCCAGGCCAAGGAAAACTGTTTTTT. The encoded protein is CAISAGPGQGKLFF.

CDR3 coding DNA: TGTGCCAGCACTCCAGCAGACGCGGTTCGCGAGACCCAGTACTTC. Its protein product is CASTPADAVRETQYF. This chain links TRBV6-1 with TRBJ2-5, with no clear D. Per the germline V gene, CDR1 is MNHNS and CDR2 is SASEGT. The CDR3 extends over 15 amino acids. Between the trimmed V and J ends, which lost 7 bases and 5 bases, there was a span of 20 bases.

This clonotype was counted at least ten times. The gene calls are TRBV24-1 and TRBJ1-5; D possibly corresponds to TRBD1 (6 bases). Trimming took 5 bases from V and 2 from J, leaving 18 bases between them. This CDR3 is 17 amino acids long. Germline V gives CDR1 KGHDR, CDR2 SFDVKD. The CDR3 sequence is CATSGGRTAWGNQPQHF. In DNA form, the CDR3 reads TGTGCCACCAGTGGGGGACGGACAGCTTGGGGCAATCAGCCCCAGCATTTT.

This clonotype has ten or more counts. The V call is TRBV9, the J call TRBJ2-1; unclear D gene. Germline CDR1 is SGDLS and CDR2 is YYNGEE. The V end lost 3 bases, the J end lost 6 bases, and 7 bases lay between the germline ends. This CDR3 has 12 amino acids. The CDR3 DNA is TGTGCCAGCAGCGCACAGTTCAATGAGCAGTTCTTC. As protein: CASSAQFNEQFF.

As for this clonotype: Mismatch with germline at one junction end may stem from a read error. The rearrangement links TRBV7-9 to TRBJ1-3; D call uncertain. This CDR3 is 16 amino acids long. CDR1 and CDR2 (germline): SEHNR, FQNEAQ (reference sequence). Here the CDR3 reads CASSQTGYNSGNTIYF. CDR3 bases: TGCGCCAGCAGCCAAACCGGATATAACTCTGGAAACACCATATATTTT.

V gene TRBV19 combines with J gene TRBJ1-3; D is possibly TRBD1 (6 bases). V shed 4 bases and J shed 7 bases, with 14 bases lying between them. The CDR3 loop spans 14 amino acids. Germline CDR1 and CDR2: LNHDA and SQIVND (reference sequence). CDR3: CASSTLQGGNTIYF. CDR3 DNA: TGTGCCAGTAGTACTCTACAGGGTGGGAACACCATATATTTT.

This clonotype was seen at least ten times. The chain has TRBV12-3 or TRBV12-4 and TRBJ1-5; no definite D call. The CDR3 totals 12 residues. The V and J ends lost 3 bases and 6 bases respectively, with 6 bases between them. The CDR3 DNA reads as TGTGCCAGCAGTTTTGGGAGTCAGCCCCAGCATTTT. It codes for CASSFGSQPQHF.